This T cell receptor (beta chain) derives from a study of blood T cell repertoires in COVID-19. Study information: Collection of acute and convalescent COVID-19 samples took place in the United States, Italy and Spain. PBMCs, B-cell-depleted T cells, or T cells were the source of the cDNA or gDNA that made up the material.

Authors' analysis steps: Estimation of nucleated cell counts relied on the amplification of reference gene primers. Some clones are missing from TCRdb's copy, which holds only in-frame ones; the method was immunoSEQ multiplex PCR. V and J calls and clone size are given by that table; D and trimming were obtained from the DNA. The sample lists roughly 35,000 clones, about 90% occurring once. Between the trimmed V and J ends, which lost 2 bases and 2 bases, there was a span of 9 bases. The CDR3 extends over 15 amino acids. Germline V gives CDR1 MDHEN, CDR2 SYDVKM. The chain couples TRBV28 to TRBJ1-4; TRBD1 might be the D (5 bases). The sequence derives from a man between 50 and 59 years old with active or convalescent COVID-19. Specimen: peripheral blood. The chain's CDR3 is CASSLPGGTNEKLFF. In DNA form, the CDR3 reads TGTGCCAGCAGTTTACCGGGGGGGACTAATGAAAAACTGTTTTTT.